What follows are 25 T cell receptor beta chains derived from one specimen sequenced in a study of blood T cell repertoires in COVID-19. Measured with immunoSEQ multiplex PCR; TCRdb has only the in-frame clones, and not every one. The data contain 100,000 to 150,000 clones, approximately 89% of them singletons. Sequenced input: peripheral blood. The receptors here all came from a woman in her sixties or seventies with acute or convalescent COVID-19.

This chain uses TRBV3-1 (or the pseudogene TRBV3-2) with TRBJ2-1, with 12 bases lining up with TRBD2. Germline loops: CDR1 LGHDT, CDR2 YNNKEL (reference sequence). This CDR3 is built from 16 residues. V lost 4 bases and J lost 8; bases outside the gene matches: 9. CDR3 nucleotides: TGTGCCAGCAGCCTCCTAGCGGGAGGGCCGGGGGATGAGCAGTTCTTC. The encoded protein is CASSLLAGGPGDEQFF.

This sequence joins TRBV28 and TRBJ1-2, with a tentative D call TRBD1 (6 bases). Germline lookup yields CDR1 MDHEN and CDR2 SYDVKM. This CDR3 contains 14 residues. V shed 8 bases and J shed 4 bases, with 17 bases lying between them. CDR3 sequence: CASLEPGQIYGYTF. CDR3 bases: TGTGCCAGCCTAGAACCGGGACAAATCTATGGCTACACCTTC.

Here the CDR3 DNA reads TGCGCCAGCAGTACTAGATACAATGAGCAGTTCTTC. Protein sequence: CASSTRYNEQFF. The rearrangement links TRBV10-2 to TRBJ2-1, with D possibly being TRBD2 (5 bases). The germline V gene has CDR1 WSHSY and CDR2 SAAADI. Trimming cost V 5 bases and J 4 bases, with 6 bases left between them. CDR3 length: 12 amino acids.

V and J are TRBV10-3 and TRBJ1-2; 7 bases agree with TRBD1. The CDR3 spans 15 residues. Germline assignment: CDR1 ENHRY and CDR2 SYGVKD. The junction had 8 bases not matched to a gene; V was cut back by 3 bases and J by 4 bases. The CDR3 spells CAISEGQGVLYGYTF. The CDR3 DNA sequence: TGTGCCATCAGTGAAGGGCAGGGGGTGCTCTATGGCTACACCTTC.

This sequence joins TRBV6-1 and TRBJ2-5; no clear D gene. The CDR3 consists of 15 residues. Germline V gene lookup returns CDR1 MNHNS and CDR2 SASEGT. The V and J ends lost 2 bases and 5 bases respectively, with 15 bases between them. This CDR3 is CASSELSSIRETQYF. The CDR3 DNA reads TGTGCCAGCAGTGAATTATCCTCCATACGGGAGACCCAGTACTTC.

The rearrangement uses TRBV27 and TRBJ2-2; 7 nucleotides align to TRBD2. Unmatched junction bases numbered 1, after V lost 2 bases and J lost 1 base. Germline V gene lookup returns CDR1 MNHEY and CDR2 SMNVEV (reference sequence). The CDR3 has 15 residues. The CDR3 nucleotides are TGTGCCAGCAGTTTAGGCGGGGGGAACACCGGGGAGCTGTTTTTT. Residues: CASSLGGGNTGELFF.

The rearrangement links TRBV5-1 to TRBJ2-2; 11 positions match TRBD2. The germline gives CDR1 SGHRS, CDR2 YFSETQ. Trimming took 5 bases from V and 3 from J; bases not matched to a gene: 6. This CDR3 comprises 16 residues. CDR3: CASRTVAGGYTGELFF. CDR3 DNA: TGCGCCAGCAGAACTGTAGCGGGAGGGTACACCGGGGAGCTGTTTTTT.

The gene calls are TRBV19 and TRBJ2-5; perhaps TRBD2 as D (6 bases). Trimming removed 2 bases at V and 5 bases at J, with 12 bases between. There are 14 residues in the CDR3. CDR1 and CDR2 from the germline V gene are LNHDA and SQIVND (reference sequence). The CDR3 nucleotides read TGTGCCAGTAGTATATTGGGACTCGAGGAGACCCAGTACTTC. This translates into CASSILGLEETQYF.

The chain combines TRBV10-2 with TRBJ1-2, with D possibly being TRBD1 (6 bases). Per germline, CDR1 WSHSY and CDR2 SAAADI. The CDR3 length is 13 residues. The V and J ends lost 5 bases and 7 bases respectively, with 14 bases between them. The CDR3 sequence is CASSSTGPGGYTF. The CDR3 DNA follows: TGCGCCAGCAGTTCCACAGGGCCGGGTGGCTACACCTTC.

V gene TRBV4-1 combines with J gene TRBJ1-5; 7 nucleotides line up with TRBD1. CDR1 is MGHRA, CDR2 YSYEKL, per germline. This CDR3 spans 16 amino acids. Losses at the gene ends were 0 bases for V and 8 bases for J; bases not matched to a gene: 10. DNA for the CDR3: TGCGCCAGCAGCCAAGAGAGGAACAGGGGTACGGAGCCCCAGCATTTT. It is translated as CASSQERNRGTEPQHF.

This clone occurred once. The J gene is TRBJ2-6, the V gene TRBV7-3; the match to TRBD1 covers 7 bases. Trimming took 5 bases from V and 4 from J; bases not matched to a gene: 11. This CDR3 contains 17 residues. Germline V CDR1 and CDR2: SGHTA, FQGTGA. This chain's CDR3 is CASSRQGAATGANVLTF. CDR3 nucleotide sequence: TGTGCCAGCAGCAGACAGGGAGCTGCGACCGGGGCCAACGTCCTGACTTTC.

This clone was seen a single time. V and J are TRBV5-1 and TRBJ2-7; 7 bases line up with TRBD2. With 4 bases clipped from V and 1 base from J, the junction kept 8 bases outside the gene matches. Germline V CDR1 and CDR2: SGHRS, YFSETQ. The length of the CDR3 is 15 residues. The CDR3, as DNA: TGCGCCAGCAGCGGAACGTCTAGCGGTTCCTACGAGCAGTACTTC. This encodes CASSGTSSGSYEQYF.

The genes are TRBV19 and TRBJ1-4, with D possibly TRBD1 on 6 matching bases. CDR1 LNHDA and CDR2 SQIVND come from the germline V gene (reference sequence). V lost 0 bases, J lost 3 bases, and 8 bases lay in between. The CDR3 runs 15 residues. This CDR3 is CASSIEGGPNEKLFF. Here the CDR3 DNA reads TGTGCCAGTAGTATAGAGGGGGGGCCTAATGAAAAACTGTTTTTT.

The V and J genes are TRBV10-3 and TRBJ1-1; tentative D call: TRBD1 (5 bases). This CDR3 region has 13 residues. CDR1 and CDR2 from the germline V gene are ENHRY and SYGVKD. V lost 8 bases, J lost 6 bases, and 16 bases lay in between. CDR3 loop: CAILPHQGAEAFF. The CDR3 DNA reads as TGTGCCATCCTCCCTCACCAGGGCGCTGAAGCTTTCTTT.

The gene calls are TRBV10-3 and TRBJ2-1, with TRBD2 matching 8 bases. Unmatched junction bases numbered 14, after V lost 4 bases and J lost 6 bases. CDR1 and CDR2 (germline): ENHRY, SYGVKD. The CDR3 covers 17 residues. CDR3 in amino acids: CAISGAGEGFIGNEQFF. The DNA for the CDR3 is TGTGCCATCAGTGGAGCGGGAGAAGGGTTCATTGGCAATGAGCAGTTCTTC.

This chain links TRBV18 with TRBJ2-3; 10 bases agree with TRBD1. Germline loops: CDR1 KGHSH, CDR2 LQKENI. V shed 0 bases, J shed 6 bases, and the junction held 6 bases outside the gene matches. This CDR3 has 16 residues. The CDR3 here is CASSPPGQGKSDTQYF. In nucleotides, the CDR3 is TGTGCCAGCTCACCACCGGGACAGGGGAAGAGTGATACGCAGTATTTT.

The rearrangement uses TRBV6-1 and TRBJ1-4, with a tentative D call TRBD1 (5 bases). The V end was cut by 3 bases, the J end by 4 bases, with 12 bases between. This CDR3 has 15 residues. Per germline, CDR1 MNHNS and CDR2 SASEGT. The CDR3 sequence is CASSEPGRHNEKLFF. The CDR3 DNA sequence: TGTGCCAGCAGTGAGCCAGGGAGGCATAATGAAAAACTGTTTTTT.

The rearrangement uses TRBV7-8 and TRBJ2-5; 9 bases fit TRBD2. Germline V lookup: CDR1 SGHVS, CDR2 FQNEAQ. V lost 5 bases and J lost 5; bases outside the gene matches: 6. The CDR3 covers 14 residues. The CDR3 here is CASSEGLARETQYF. The DNA of the CDR3 is TGTGCCAGCAGCGAAGGACTAGCGCGGGAGACCCAGTACTTC.

The rearrangement uses TRBV28 and TRBJ1-4, with a possible D match to TRBD1 (6 bases). This CDR3 has 15 amino acids. Trimming cost V 6 bases and J 8 bases, with 19 bases left between them. The germline gives CDR1 MDHEN, CDR2 SYDVKM. The CDR3 DNA follows: TGTGCCAGCAGCCGTACTGGGGCAGGGGAAGAAAAACTGTTTTTT. Its translation is CASSRTGAGEEKLFF.

The chain uses TRBV12-3 or TRBV12-4 and TRBJ2-1; no definite D call. The CDR3 consists of 11 residues. V lost 3 bases, J lost 10 bases, and 7 bases lay in between. CDR3 sequence reads: CASSFEYEQFF. The CDR3 nucleotides read TGTGCCAGCAGTTTCGAGTACGAGCAGTTCTTC.

The chain uses TRBV6-1 and TRBJ1-4, with D possibly TRBD1 on 6 matching bases. Per the germline V gene, CDR1 is MNHNS and CDR2 is SASEGT. The CDR3 is 14 residues long. The germline V and J ends were trimmed by 1 base and 8 bases, with 11 bases remaining between them. This chain's CDR3 is CASSEGGREEKLFF. In DNA form, the CDR3 reads TGTGCCAGCAGTGAAGGGGGGCGCGAGGAAAAACTGTTTTTT.

The chain links TRBV28 to TRBJ1-5; TRBD1 agrees at 9 bases. The CDR3 covers 18 residues. V trimming: 4 bases; J trimming: 0 bases; junction bases outside the gene matches: 10. Germline assignment: CDR1 MDHEN and CDR2 SYDVKM. The CDR3 nucleotides read TGTGCCAGCAGTTCGATACAGGGGGCTCATTATAGCAATCAGCCCCAGCATTTT. It is translated as CASSSIQGAHYSNQPQHF. Drawing the rest from reference TRBV28 and TRBJ1-5, the complete variable domain is DVKVTQSSRYLVKRTGEKVFLECVQDMDHENMFWYRQDPGLGLRLIYFSYDVKMKEKGDIPEGYSVSREKKERFSLILESASTNQTSMYLCASSSIQGAHYSNQPQHFGDGTRLSIL.

The chain links TRBV7-8 to TRBJ1-1; 8 bases match TRBD1. Germline assignment: CDR1 SGHVS and CDR2 FQNEAQ. The CDR3 length is 13 residues. Germline trimming cut 6 bases from V and 7 bases from J; bases unmatched to any gene: 7. The CDR3 DNA reads TGTGCCAGCAGGCGCAGGGGGCAGGGTGAAGCTTTCTTT. Translation: CASRRRGQGEAFF.

The chain combines TRBV28 with TRBJ1-3; a weak D match, TRBD1 (6 bases). The CDR3 covers 14 residues. Germline lookup yields CDR1 MDHEN and CDR2 SYDVKM. V gave up 6 bases and J gave up 5 bases, with 14 bases separating them. CDR3 residues: CASRPTGGRNTIYF. As DNA, the CDR3 is TGTGCCAGCAGACCGACAGGAGGTAGAAACACCATATATTTT.

The V call is TRBV18, the J call TRBJ1-1; 7 nucleotides agree with TRBD1. The CDR3 is made up of 15 amino acids. Trimming cost V 3 bases and J 4 bases; bases outside gene matches: 8. The germline CDR1 and CDR2 sequences are KGHSH and LQKENI. As DNA, the CDR3 is TGTGCCAGCTCACCCGGACAGGCCCCCTCCACTGAAGCTTTCTTT. Protein sequence: CASSPGQAPSTEAFF.